One and the same sample provided the 27 T cell receptor beta chains below, sequenced in a study of radiotherapy plus CTLA-4 blockade in lung cancer (dated by TCRdb to 2017 to 2018). The library was generated by the immunoSEQ multiplex PCR assay. What TCRdb holds here is the immuneACCESS table cut down to in-frame rearrangements. Part of the clones is not present; checked against another copy, under half of the missing clones reflect an unresolved V gene, and the others are unexplained. In all, the sample holds some 46,000 clones, and around 86% of those were seen once. About 3.6% of the sample is held by the ten biggest clonotypes. Specimen: peripheral blood, collected from a patient treated with radiotherapy plus ipilimumab. The receptors here all came from a human donor with non-small cell lung cancer who had stable disease on radiotherapy plus ipilimumab.

The rearrangement uses TRBV2 and TRBJ1-5; 8 nucleotides line up with TRBD1. Germline CDR1 SNHLY, CDR2 FYNNEI. This CDR3 has 15 residues. V lost 9 bases to trimming and J lost 2 bases; unmatched junction nucleotides: 9. The CDR3 DNA is TGTGCCAGTAGCGGACAGGGAATAGGCAATCAGCCCCAGCATTTT. Translation: CASSGQGIGNQPQHF.

The chain employs TRBV5-1 and TRBJ2-3; D is unclear. Between the trimmed V and J ends, which lost 0 bases and 4 bases, there was a span of 9 bases. From germline, CDR1 is SGHRS and CDR2 YFSETQ. The CDR3 is made up of 14 amino acids. The CDR3 DNA reads TGCGCCAGCAGCTTGGTTGGAGACGCAGATACGCAGTATTTT. It specifies CASSLVGDADTQYF. The full variable domain, in which reference TRBV5-1 and TRBJ2-3 provide the parts outside the CDR3, is KAGVTQTPRYLIKTRGQQVTLSCSPISGHRSVSWYQQTPGQGLQFLFEYFSETQRNKGNFPGRFSGRQFSNSRSEMNVSTLELGDSALYLCASSLVGDADTQYFGPGTRLTVL.

This clone was recorded only once. The CDR3 nucleotides read TGTGCCAGCACCCTGGGACTAGCTGGCTACGAGCAGTACTTC. Protein: CASTLGLAGYEQYF. The J gene is TRBJ2-7, the V gene TRBV7-2; 9 bases are shared with TRBD2. J gave up 3 bases and V 7 bases, and 7 bases lay outside the gene matches. This CDR3 has 14 residues. The germline gives CDR1 SGHTA, CDR2 FQGNSA.

The V call is TRBV28, the J call TRBJ2-2; 7 nucleotides match TRBD1. CDR3 size: 15 residues. Per the germline V gene, CDR1 is MDHEN and CDR2 is SYDVKM. V lost 6 bases and J lost 2; bases outside the gene matches: 6. The CDR3 loop is CASSRDSLNTGELFF. In DNA form, the CDR3 reads TGTGCCAGCAGCCGGGACAGCTTAAACACCGGGGAGCTGTTTTTT.

The gene calls are TRBV7-2 and TRBJ2-7; 12 nucleotides line up with TRBD2. This CDR3 contains 16 residues. V trimming: 1 base; J trimming: 3 bases; junction bases outside the gene matches: 4. Looked up from germline, CDR1 is SGHTA and CDR2 is FQGNSA. As DNA, the CDR3 is TGTGCCAGCAGCTTAGGGGGGACTAGCGGGTTCTACGAGCAGTACTTC. Its protein is CASSLGGTSGFYEQYF.

Points on this clone: The same CDR3 is also encoded by other DNA sequences in this sample. The CDR3 sequence is CASSPRASGSSYNEQFF. The CDR3 nucleotides are TGTGCCAGCTCACCACGAGCGAGCGGGAGCTCCTACAATGAGCAGTTCTTC. The J gene is TRBJ2-1, the V gene TRBV18; TRBD2 matches 8 bases. The trim removed 1 base at V and 0 bases at J, leaving 5 bases unmatched. The CDR3 runs 17 residues. Germline loops: CDR1 KGHSH, CDR2 LQKENI.

The chain employs TRBV28 and TRBJ1-2; TRBD1 aligns across 7 bases. This CDR3 spans 14 amino acids. The germline gives CDR1 MDHEN, CDR2 SYDVKM. V shed 4 bases, J shed 2 bases, and the junction held 4 bases outside the gene matches. The DNA for the CDR3 is TGTGCCAGCAGTTACCTACAGGGGAACTATGGCTACACCTTC. It specifies CASSYLQGNYGYTF.

Turning to this clone: A junction boundary mismatches the germline segment, possibly from a read error. The chain couples TRBV10-3 to TRBJ2-7; D possibly corresponds to TRBD1 (6 bases). Germline lookup yields CDR1 ENHRY and CDR2 SYGVKD. CDR3 length equals 17 residues. The CDR3 coding sequence is TGTGCCATCAGAGCCCTGACAGGACCGTCAGCCTCCTACGGGCAGTACTTC. This codes for CAIRALTGPSASYGQYF.

J is TRBJ2-1 and V is TRBV9; D may be TRBD2 (6 bases). Germline CDR1 reads SGDLS; CDR2 reads YYNGEE. V lost 0 bases to trimming and J lost 4 bases, with 17 bases between them. The CDR3 consists of 17 residues. CDR3 sequence: CASSVGIDGGTYNEQFF. CDR3 bases: TGTGCCAGCAGCGTAGGGATCGACGGCGGGACTTACAATGAGCAGTTCTTC.

The chain uses TRBV7-2 and TRBJ2-3; TRBD2 matches at 8 bases. J was trimmed by 6 bases and V by 6 bases; bases with no gene match: 5. There are 13 residues in the CDR3. The germline V gene encodes CDR1 SGHTA and CDR2 FQGNSA. The CDR3 protein is CASSFSGMDTQYF. DNA of the CDR3: TGTGCCAGCAGTTTTAGCGGGATGGATACGCAGTATTTT.

This clone was counted only a few times. The J gene is TRBJ2-7, the V gene TRBV10-2; 7 nucleotides align to TRBD1. The CDR3 spans 14 residues. J was trimmed by 3 bases and V by 7 bases; bases with no gene match: 9. Germline assignment: CDR1 WSHSY and CDR2 SAAADI. CDR3 sequence reads: CASTSTTGFYEQYF. CDR3 sequence (DNA): TGCGCCAGCACTAGTACGACAGGGTTCTACGAGCAGTACTTC.

The J gene is TRBJ2-7, the V gene TRBV4-1; unclear D gene. The germline V and J ends were trimmed by 1 base and 3 bases, with 13 bases remaining between them. The CDR3 sequence is 15 residues long. Germline CDR1 and CDR2: MGHRA and YSYEKL. The CDR3 reads CASSQVSGPGYEQYF. The DNA of the CDR3 is TGCGCCAGCAGCCAAGTATCCGGTCCGGGCTACGAGCAGTACTTC.

The chain carries TRBV5-6 and TRBJ2-3; D is possibly TRBD1 (5 bases). The germline V gene has CDR1 SGHDT and CDR2 YYEEEE. The CDR3 is 14 amino acids. With 2 bases removed from V and 5 bases from J, the gap between germline ends came to 12 bases. CDR3 bases: TGTGCCAGCAGCTTCGCAGGGCCACAAGATACGCAGTATTTT. This translates into CASSFAGPQDTQYF.

The chain links TRBV23-1 to TRBJ2-5; 7 bases agree with TRBD1. TRBV23-1 falls under the ORF class, with uncertain function. The CDR3 sequence is 13 residues long. The trim removed 9 bases at V and 1 base at J, leaving 5 bases unmatched. CDR3 protein: CARHRGTQETQYF. The CDR3 coding sequence is TGCGCCAGACACAGGGGCACCCAAGAGACCCAGTACTTC.

This chain links TRBV7-9 with TRBJ2-7, with TRBD1 identical over 7 bases. Germline V gene data show CDR1 as SEHNR and CDR2 as FQNEAQ (reference sequence). The J segment lost 2 bases and the V segment lost 4 bases, leaving 11 bases of the junction unmatched. The CDR3 covers 16 residues. The CDR3 bases are TGTGCCAGCAGCTCGCAATATACAGGGGCGGCCTACGAGCAGTACTTC. Protein product: CASSSQYTGAAYEQYF.

The chain couples TRBV6-5 to TRBJ2-2; 7 nucleotides align to TRBD1. The CDR3 loop spans 13 amino acids. CDR1 is MNHEY, CDR2 SVGAGI, per germline. V was pared by 9 bases and J by 0 bases, with 1 base of the junction left unmatched. The CDR3 sequence: CASQGANTGELFF. CDR3 sequence (DNA): TGTGCCAGTCAGGGGGCGAACACCGGGGAGCTGTTTTTT.

The chain joins TRBV28 to TRBJ2-3; the match to TRBD2 covers 12 bases. The CDR3 consists of 17 residues. Germline CDR1 and CDR2: MDHEN and SYDVKM. The J segment lost 2 bases and the V segment lost 0 bases, leaving 3 bases of the junction unmatched. The CDR3 coding sequence is TGTGCCAGCAGTTTATGGACTAGCGGGAGTAACACAGATACGCAGTATTTT. This gives the protein CASSLWTSGSNTDTQYF.

The chain recombines TRBV5-1 with TRBJ2-5; 11 nucleotides line up with TRBD2. The J call is in doubt because the DNA end fits TRBJ2-7 better. CDR1 and CDR2 from the germline V gene are SGHRS and YFSETQ. The CDR3 runs to 15 residues. This CDR3 is CASSPLTSGTYEQYF. Here the CDR3 DNA reads TGCGCCAGCAGCCCGCTGACTAGCGGGACCTACGAGCAGTACTTC.

CDR3 loop: CASSPMAGGPSTDTQYF. CDR3 sequence (DNA): TGTGCCAGCAGCCCAATGGCGGGGGGTCCTAGCACAGATACGCAGTATTTT. The gene calls are TRBV21-1 and TRBJ2-3; the table assigns TRBD2, which was not confirmed against the DNA. TRBV21-1 counts as a pseudogene. The CDR3 sequence is 17 residues long.

A few counts support this clone. J is TRBJ1-1 and V is TRBV30; no firm D call. V was clipped by 3 bases and J by 2 bases, with 10 bases between them. In germline, CDR1 is GTSNPN, CDR2 SVGIG (reference sequence). CDR3 size: 13 residues. In nucleotides, the CDR3 is TGTGCCTGGAGACAACAGCCTAACACTGAAGCTTTCTTT. Translating it yields CAWRQQPNTEAFF.

CDR3 region: CASSLAITGANEKLFF. The CDR3, as DNA: TGTGCCAGCAGCTTGGCCATTACAGGAGCTAATGAAAAACTGTTTTTT. This chain connects TRBV5-6 to TRBJ1-4; TRBD1 is a possible D gene (5 bases). There are 16 residues in the CDR3. With 0 bases removed from V and 3 bases from J, the gap between germline ends came to 12 bases. The germline V gene has CDR1 SGHDT and CDR2 YYEEEE.

The V gene is TRBV6-1, the J gene TRBJ2-1; the D gene is possibly TRBD2 (6 bases). V shed 9 bases and J shed 10 bases, with 19 bases lying between them. The CDR3 spans 13 residues. Germline CDR1 MNHNS, CDR2 SASEGT. DNA for the CDR3: TGTGCCAGTAAAGGTTATAGGAGGGAGGAGCAGTTCTTC. Its protein product is CASKGYRREEQFF.

The gene calls are TRBV5-1 and TRBJ2-3; TRBD1 matches 7 bases. The germline V gene encodes CDR1 SGHRS and CDR2 YFSETQ. The CDR3 contains 15 residues. V was pared by 0 bases and J by 13 bases, with 14 bases of the junction left unmatched. This CDR3 reads CASSLGNRGLDKKYF. CDR3 in DNA: TGCGCCAGCAGCTTGGGCAACAGGGGCCTCGATAAGAAGTATTTT. The full variable domain, its missing parts supplied by reference TRBV5-1 and TRBJ2-3, is KAGVTQTPRYLIKTRGQQVTLSCSPISGHRSVSWYQQTPGQGLQFLFEYFSETQRNKGNFPGRFSGRQFSNSRSEMNVSTLELGDSALYLCASSLGNRGLDKKYFGPGTRLTVL.

V gene TRBV1 combines with J gene TRBJ2-1; the table calls TRBD2, which could not be checked here. TRBV1 is given as a pseudogene. The CDR3 runs 16 residues. The CDR3 nucleotides read TGCACCAGCAGCCGCCCGGGACTAGCGGGAGTCGATGAGCAGTTCTTC. This encodes CTSSRPGLAGVDEQFF.

The chain links TRBV4-3 to TRBJ2-1; no clear D gene. V was cut by 3 bases and J by 8 bases, with 14 bases left in between. The CDR3 has 14 amino acids. Germline CDR1 is LGHNA and CDR2 is YSLEER. The CDR3, as DNA: TGCGCCAGCAGCCAGATCCTAGGAGCGTATGAGCAGTTCTTC. Encoded protein: CASSQILGAYEQFF.

V and J are TRBV6-1 and TRBJ2-5, with D maybe TRBD1 (5 bases). V lost 0 bases and J lost 4, with 12 bases in between. Per the germline V gene, CDR1 is MNHNS and CDR2 is SASEGT. The CDR3 loop spans 15 amino acids. CDR3 loop: CASSEALEGAETQYF. In nucleotides, the CDR3 is TGTGCCAGCAGTGAAGCGCTGGAAGGGGCAGAGACCCAGTACTTC.

The chain uses TRBV27 and TRBJ2-2; D is uncertain. Per the germline V gene, CDR1 is MNHEY and CDR2 is SMNVEV (reference sequence). Trimming removed 2 bases at V and 4 bases at J, with 8 bases between. This CDR3 contains 14 residues. The CDR3 loop is CASSLASGTGELFF. As DNA, the CDR3 is TGTGCCAGCAGTTTAGCTAGTGGCACCGGGGAGCTGTTTTTT.